These 4 T cell receptor beta chains originate from one sample sequenced in a study of blood T cell repertoires in COVID-19. Profiling relied on immunoSEQ multiplex PCR, and the TCRdb table lists in-frame clones only, not all of them. In the table there are around 70,000 clones, roughly 80% of which are singletons. Specimen: peripheral blood. Receptor source: a man in his 60s with acute or convalescent COVID-19.

The V call is TRBV24-1, the J call TRBJ2-2, with D perhaps matching TRBD1 (7 bases). CDR1 and CDR2 (germline): KGHDR, SFDVKD. CDR3 size: 13 residues. With 4 bases removed from V and 8 bases from J, the gap between germline ends came to 10 bases. In nucleotides, the CDR3 is TGTGCCACCAGTGAGACAGGGAGGGGGGAGCTGTTTTTT. It specifies CATSETGRGELFF.

The chain recombines TRBV6-6 with TRBJ2-2, with D tentatively TRBD2 (6 bases). The germline CDR1 and CDR2 sequences are MNHNY and SVGAGI (reference sequence). There are 14 residues in the CDR3. Deletions cut 8 bases from V and 2 bases from J, with 12 bases between. CDR3 nucleotides: TGTGCCAGCTGCCGGGGGATAAACACCGGGGAGCTGTTTTTT. Translation: CASCRGINTGELFF.

This clone was observed a handful of times. V is TRBV5-4 and J is TRBJ2-1; TRBD1 is a possible D gene (6 bases). Per germline, CDR1 SGHNT and CDR2 YYREEE (reference sequence). The CDR3 loop spans 16 amino acids. V lost 0 bases and J lost 3, with 13 bases in between. For the CDR3, the DNA is TGTGCCAGCAGCTTGGGGGACATACAGGGCTACAATGAGCAGTTCTTC. Protein sequence: CASSLGDIQGYNEQFF.

This clone was counted a single time. The chain has TRBV4-3 and TRBJ2-4; TRBD2 is a possible D gene (5 bases). Trimming took 0 bases from V and 9 from J, leaving 9 bases between them. Germline values: CDR1 LGHNA, CDR2 YSLEER. The CDR3 runs to 13 residues. The CDR3 loop reads CASSQDRSGIQYF. The CDR3 coding sequence is TGCGCCAGCAGCCAAGACAGGAGCGGCATTCAGTACTTC.